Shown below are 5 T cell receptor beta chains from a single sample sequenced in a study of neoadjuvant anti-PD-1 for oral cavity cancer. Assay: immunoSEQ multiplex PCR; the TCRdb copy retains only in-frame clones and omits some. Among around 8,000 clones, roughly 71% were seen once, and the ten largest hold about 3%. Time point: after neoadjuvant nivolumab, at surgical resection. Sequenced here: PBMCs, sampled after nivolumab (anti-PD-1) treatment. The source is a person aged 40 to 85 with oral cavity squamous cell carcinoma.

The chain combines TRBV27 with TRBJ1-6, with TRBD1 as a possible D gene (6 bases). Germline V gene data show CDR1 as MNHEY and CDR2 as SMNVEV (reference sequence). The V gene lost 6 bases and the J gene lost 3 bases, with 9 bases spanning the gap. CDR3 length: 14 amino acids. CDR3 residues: CASSLGGYNSPLHF. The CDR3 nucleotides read TGTGCCAGCAGCTTAGGGGGCTATAATTCACCCCTCCACTTT.

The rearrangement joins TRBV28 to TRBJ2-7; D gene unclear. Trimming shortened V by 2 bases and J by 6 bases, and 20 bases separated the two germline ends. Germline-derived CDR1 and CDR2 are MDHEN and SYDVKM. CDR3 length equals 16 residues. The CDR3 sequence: CASSLHKGFHYREQYF. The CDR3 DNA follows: TGTGCCAGCAGTTTACATAAGGGTTTTCACTACCGCGAGCAGTACTTC.

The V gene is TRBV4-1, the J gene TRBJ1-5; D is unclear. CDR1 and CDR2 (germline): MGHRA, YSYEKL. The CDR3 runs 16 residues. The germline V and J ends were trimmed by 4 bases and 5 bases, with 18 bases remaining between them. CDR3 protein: CASSPVGRGSDQPQHF. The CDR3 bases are TGCGCCAGCAGCCCAGTCGGTCGGGGATCTGATCAGCCCCAGCATTTT.

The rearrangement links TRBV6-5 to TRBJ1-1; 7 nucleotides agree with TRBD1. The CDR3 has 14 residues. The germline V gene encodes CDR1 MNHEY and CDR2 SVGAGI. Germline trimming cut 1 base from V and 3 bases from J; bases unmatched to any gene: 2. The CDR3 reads CASSYYGTDTEAFF. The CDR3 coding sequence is TGTGCCAGCAGTTACTACGGGACAGACACTGAAGCTTTCTTT.

CDR3 DNA sequence: TGTGCCAGCAGCAAGGGTTCGGCACTCGACACAGATACGCAGTATTTT. Protein sequence: CASSKGSALDTDTQYF. V is TRBV21-1 and J is TRBJ2-3. TRBV21-1 constitutes a pseudogene. This CDR3 region has 16 residues.